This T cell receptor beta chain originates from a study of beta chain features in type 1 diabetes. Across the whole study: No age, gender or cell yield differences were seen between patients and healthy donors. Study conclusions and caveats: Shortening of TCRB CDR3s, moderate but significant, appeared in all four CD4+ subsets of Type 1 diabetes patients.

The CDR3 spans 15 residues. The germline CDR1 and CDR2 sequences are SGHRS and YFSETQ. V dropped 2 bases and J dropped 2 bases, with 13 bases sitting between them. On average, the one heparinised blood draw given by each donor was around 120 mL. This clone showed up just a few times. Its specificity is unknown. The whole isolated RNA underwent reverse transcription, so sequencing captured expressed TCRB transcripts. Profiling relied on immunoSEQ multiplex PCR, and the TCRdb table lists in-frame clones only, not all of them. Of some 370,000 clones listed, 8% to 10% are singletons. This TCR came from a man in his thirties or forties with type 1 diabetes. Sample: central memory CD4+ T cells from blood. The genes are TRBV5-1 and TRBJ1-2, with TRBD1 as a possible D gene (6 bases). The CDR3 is CASSFDQGQNYGYTF. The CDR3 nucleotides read TGCGCCAGCAGCTTTGACCAGGGGCAGAACTATGGCTACACCTTC.